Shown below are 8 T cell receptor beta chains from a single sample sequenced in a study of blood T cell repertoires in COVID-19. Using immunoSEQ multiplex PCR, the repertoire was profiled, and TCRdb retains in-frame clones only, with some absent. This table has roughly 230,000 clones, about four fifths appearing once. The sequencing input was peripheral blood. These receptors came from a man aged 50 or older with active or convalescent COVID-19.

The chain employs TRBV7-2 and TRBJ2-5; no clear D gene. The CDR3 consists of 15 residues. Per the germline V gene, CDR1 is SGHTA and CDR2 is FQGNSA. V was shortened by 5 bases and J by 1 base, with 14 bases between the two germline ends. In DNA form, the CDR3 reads TGTGCCAGCAGCCCCCTCGGAAGACTCCAAGAGACCCAGTACTTC. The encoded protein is CASSPLGRLQETQYF. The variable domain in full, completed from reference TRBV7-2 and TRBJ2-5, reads GAGVSQSPSNKVTEKGKDVELRCDPISGHTALYWYRQSLGQGLEFLIYFQGNSAPDKSGLPSDRFSAERTGGSVSTLTIQRTQQEDSAVYLCASSPLGRLQETQYFGPGTRLLVL.

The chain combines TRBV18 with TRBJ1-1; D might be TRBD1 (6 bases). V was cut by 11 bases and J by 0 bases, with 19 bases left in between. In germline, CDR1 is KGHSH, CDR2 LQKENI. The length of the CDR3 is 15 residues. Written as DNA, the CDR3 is TGTGCCTCCAGAACCAGGGGCATCATGAACACTGAAGCTTTCTTT. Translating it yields CASRTRGIMNTEAFF.

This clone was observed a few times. In nucleotides, the CDR3 is TGTGCCAGCAGTTACTCGAGGGGGAATGAAGCTTTCTTT. Translation: CASSYSRGNEAFF. This rearrangement joins TRBV6-6 to TRBJ1-1; possible D gene TRBD1, 6 bases. CDR3 length equals 13 residues. Germline lookup yields CDR1 MNHNY and CDR2 SVGAGI (reference sequence). Trimming stripped 0 bases from V and 7 bases from J, with 9 bases between.

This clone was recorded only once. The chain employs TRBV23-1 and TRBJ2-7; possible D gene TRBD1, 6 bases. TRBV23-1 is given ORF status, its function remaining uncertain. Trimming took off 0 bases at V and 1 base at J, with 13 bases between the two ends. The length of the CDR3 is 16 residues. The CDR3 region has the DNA TGCGCCAGCAGTCAATCGGGACACCGGGGATCCTACGAGCAGTACTTC. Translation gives CASSQSGHRGSYEQYF.

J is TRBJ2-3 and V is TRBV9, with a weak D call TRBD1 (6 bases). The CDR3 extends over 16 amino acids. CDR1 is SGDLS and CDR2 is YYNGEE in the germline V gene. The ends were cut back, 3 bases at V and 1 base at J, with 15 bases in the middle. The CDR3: CASSDNRDVGTDTQYF. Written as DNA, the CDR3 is TGTGCCAGCAGCGATAACAGGGATGTTGGCACAGATACGCAGTATTTT. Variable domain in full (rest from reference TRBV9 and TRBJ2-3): DSGVTQTPKHLITATGQRVTLRCSPRSGDLSVYWYQQSLDQGLQFLIQYYNGEERAKGNILERFSAQQFPDLHSELNLSSLELGDSALYFCASSDNRDVGTDTQYFGPGTRLTVL.

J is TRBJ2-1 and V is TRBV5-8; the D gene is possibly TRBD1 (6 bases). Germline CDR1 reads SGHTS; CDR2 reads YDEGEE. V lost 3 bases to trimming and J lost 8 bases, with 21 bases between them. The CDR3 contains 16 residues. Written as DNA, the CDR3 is TGTGCCAGCAGCTCCCTTACAGGGTTCTATTTCGATGAGCAGTTCTTC. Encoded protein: CASSSLTGFYFDEQFF.

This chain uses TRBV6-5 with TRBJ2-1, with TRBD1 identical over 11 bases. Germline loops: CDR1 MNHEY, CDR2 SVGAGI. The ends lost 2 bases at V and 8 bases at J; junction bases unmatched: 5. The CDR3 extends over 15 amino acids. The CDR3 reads CASSYGTGGMDEQFF. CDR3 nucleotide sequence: TGTGCCAGCAGTTACGGGACAGGGGGAATGGATGAGCAGTTCTTC.

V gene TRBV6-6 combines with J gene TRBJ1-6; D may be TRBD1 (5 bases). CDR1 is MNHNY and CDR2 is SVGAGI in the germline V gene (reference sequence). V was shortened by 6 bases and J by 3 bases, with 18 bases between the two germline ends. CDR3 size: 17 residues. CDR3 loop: CASRRTVGPNYNSPLHF. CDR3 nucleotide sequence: TGTGCCAGCAGACGAACAGTGGGGCCCAACTATAATTCACCCCTCCACTTT.